The present T cell receptor beta chain was sequenced within a study of blood T cell repertoires in COVID-19. V lost 2 bases, J lost 6 bases, and 17 bases lay in between. Looked up from germline, CDR1 is SGHVS and CDR2 is FQNEAQ. This CDR3 has 15 amino acids. Here immunoSEQ multiplex PCR was the method, and the copy in TCRdb shows in-frame clones only, minus some. The sample includes 200,000 to 250,000 clones, under 90% of them seen just once. The chain couples TRBV7-8 to TRBJ2-7; weak D call: TRBD1 (6 bases). The receptor comes from a woman between 55 and 75 years old who had recovered from COVID-19. The source material was PBMCs or T cells enriched from blood (not recorded which). In DNA form, the CDR3 reads TGTGCCAGCAGCTTATCTCACACCCTAGGGGGCGAGCAGTACTTC. As protein: CASSLSHTLGGEQYF. Variable domain in full (rest from reference TRBV7-8 and TRBJ2-7): GAGVSQSPRYKVAKRGQDVALRCDPISGHVSLFWYQQALGQGPEFLTYFQNEAQLDKSGLPSDRFFAERPEGSVSTLKIQRTQQEDSAVYLCASSLSHTLGGEQYFGPGTRLTVT.